A single sample is the source of the 8 T cell receptor beta chains below, sequenced in a study of CD8+ T cells in alopecia areata. Once RNA had been extracted, it was reverse transcribed into cDNA to act as the sequencing template. Sequencing was performed with immunoSEQ multiplex PCR; in TCRdb, only in-frame clones are kept and a portion is missing. The repertoire holds 75,000 to 100,000 clones, with 70% to 85% as singletons. As to treatment: oral pan-JAK inhibitor, 5-10 mg twice daily. This material consisted of CD8+ T cells sorted from blood, taken at week 44, from a patient treated with tofacitinib. Receptors were obtained from a human donor with alopecia areata.

The chain joins TRBV7-8 to TRBJ1-4, with D possibly TRBD1 on 5 matching bases. Germline CDR1 reads SGHVS; CDR2 reads FQNEAQ. There are 15 residues in the CDR3. V lost 3 bases and J lost 5, with 13 bases in between. The CDR3 sequence is CASSLSGRGNEKLFF. In nucleotides, the CDR3 is TGTGCCAGCAGCTTGTCGGGGCGAGGGAATGAAAAACTGTTTTTT.

CDR3 sequence: CASSKAGIGTSNQPQHF. Written as DNA, the CDR3 is TGCGCCAGCAGTAAAGCAGGGATCGGGACGAGCAATCAGCCCCAGCATTTT. V and J are TRBV10-1 and TRBJ1-5; maybe TRBD1 (5 bases). This CDR3 region has 17 residues. Per germline, CDR1 WNHNN and CDR2 SYGVQD (reference sequence). V was shortened by 5 bases and J by 1 base, with 18 bases between the two germline ends.

The CDR3 sequence is CASGRGETEAFF. Here the CDR3 DNA reads TGTGCCAGCGGCCGGGGTGAGACTGAAGCTTTCTTT. The chain couples TRBV2 to TRBJ1-1; D gene unclear. Trimming pared 8 bases from V and 5 bases from J, leaving 12 bases between. The CDR3 length is 12 residues. Germline V gives CDR1 SNHLY, CDR2 FYNNEI.

The rearrangement links TRBV12-5 to TRBJ2-1; D might be TRBD2 (6 bases). Germline CDR1 is LGHNT and CDR2 is FRNRAP. The CDR3 runs to 14 residues. Trimming shortened V by 4 bases and J by 3 bases, and 10 bases separated the two germline ends. CDR3 amino acids: CASGSGLFYNEQFF. The CDR3, as DNA: TGTGCTAGTGGTTCGGGACTGTTCTACAATGAGCAGTTCTTC.

The chain employs TRBV5-1 and TRBJ2-1; D is unclear. The V and J ends lost 5 bases and 1 base respectively, with 7 bases between them. CDR3 length equals 13 residues. The germline CDR1 and CDR2 sequences are SGHRS and YFSETQ. CDR3 sequence: CASSSPSYNEQFF. In DNA form, the CDR3 reads TGCGCCAGCAGTTCGCCGTCCTACAATGAGCAGTTCTTC.

The genes are TRBV5-4 and TRBJ1-2, with D possibly TRBD1 on 5 matching bases. Trimming left V 3 bases short and J 3 bases short, with 9 bases between. CDR3 length: 13 residues. The V gene's germline CDR1 is SGHNT and CDR2 YYREEE (reference sequence). CDR3 residues: CASSSRDDYGYTF. DNA of the CDR3: TGTGCCAGCAGCTCCAGGGATGACTATGGCTACACCTTC.

The chain carries TRBV11-2 and TRBJ2-1; tentatively, D is TRBD1 (5 bases). Germline V gene lookup returns CDR1 SGHAT and CDR2 FQNNGV. This CDR3 region has 13 residues. V was cut by 5 bases and J by 4 bases, with 9 bases left in between. The CDR3 nucleotides are TGTGCCAGCAGCGGAGACAGATACAATGAGCAGTTCTTC. Its protein is CASSGDRYNEQFF.

The chain couples TRBV15 to TRBJ1-1, with D possibly matching TRBD1 (5 bases). The CDR3 is made up of 18 amino acids. Germline CDR1 LNHNV, CDR2 YYDKDF (reference sequence). The ends were cut back, 0 bases at V and 3 bases at J, with 20 bases in the middle. Written as DNA, the CDR3 is TGTGCCACCAGCAGAGATATGTTAGCAGGGTCATCGGACACTGAAGCTTTCTTT. This sequence encodes CATSRDMLAGSSDTEAFF. Looking up the rest from reference TRBV15 and TRBJ1-1 gives the full variable domain: DAMVIQNPRYQVTQFGKPVTLSCSQTLNHNVMYWYQQKSSQAPKLLFHYYDKDFNNEADTPDNFQSRRPNTSFCFLDIRSPGLGDTAMYLCATSRDMLAGSSDTEAFFGQGTRLTVV.